The entry below describes one T cell receptor (beta chain). No antigen is known for it. No much larger clone is present one base from it, and per-base qualities are unavailable. This sample was taken from a study of blood T cell repertoires in COVID-19 (dated by TCRdb to about 2020). A note on the overall study: Collaborator samples came from the United States, Italy and Spain and covered acute and convalescent phases of COVID-19. The material from the prospective study consisted of cDNA or gDNA derived from T cells, B-cell-depleted T cells, or PBMCs. The dataset comprised deeply sampled blood TCRbeta repertoires from subjects exposed to, actively infected with, or recovered from COVID-19. A freely available public database, intended as a resource for researchers studying the immune response to SARS-CoV-2, is where the repertoires were released. The samples were drawn from two sources: the first 160 participants of the ongoing ImmuneRACE study, and some 1,300 subjects contributed by 6 global collaborators. Nearly every sample came with metadata listing a de-identified subject ID, COVID-19 status, age in years and sex. Where available, HLA class I and class II types were taken from metadata supplied by the sample provider and were not determined by assay-based typing.

The immunoSEQ Assay, a bias-controlled multiplex PCR, was used to amplify TCRbeta CDR3 regions from genomic DNA. The source study handled its data this way. The number of nucleated cells in each sample was estimated by amplification of reference gene primers within the assay. To quantify the absolute abundance of each unique TCRbeta CDR3 rearrangement, sequence reads were collapsed and filtered. For each sample, productive Simpson clonality was calculated as the square root of Simpson's diversity index over productive rearrangements. Not all clones reach the TCRdb copy of this immuneACCESS table, which keeps in-frame sequences only. Checked studies attribute under half of the gap to unresolved V genes and leave the rest unexplained. V, J and clone size were drawn from that table, and D and trimming were deduced from the DNA. This sample lists approximately 110,000 clones; approximately 81% were detected once. The top ten hold 1.4% to 1.5% of the sample.

The collaborating institutions used their own protocols to collect whole blood in K2EDTA tubes. For TCRbeta analysis, collaborator samples were shipped as frozen whole blood, as isolated PBMCs, or as DNA extracted from either sample type. The germline V gene provides CDR1 MNHEY and CDR2 SVGAGI. The CDR3 contains 15 residues, cysteine and phenylalanine counted. The sequence is cut down to CDR3 DNA, 45 bases in frame from base 1. The germline V end is reduced by 0 bases and the J end by 5 bases; junction bases left unmatched: 4. What the research found in general, with its limitations: How much clinical and demographic metadata was included differed by source and by participant, and the metadata was provided uncurated.

The sequence was collected from a man aged 40-50 years with acute or convalescent COVID-19. Sample: peripheral blood. The chain links TRBV6-5 with TRBJ1-5, with TRBD1 identical over 7 junction bases. CDR3 protein: CASSYSRQGDQPQHF. Here is the DNA: TGTGCCAGCAGTTACTCGAGGCAGGGGGATCAGCCCCAGCATTTT.